This TCR beta chain was obtained from a study of primary melanoma T cells and metastatic recurrence (dated by TCRdb to about 2020). Looking at the study overall: A total of approximately 200 primary melanomas made up the cohort, all of stage T2 to T4 and more than 1 mm thick. Whether T-cell fraction and T-cell repertoire clonality in primary melanoma tumors predicted patient outcome was tested in the study. The T-cell fraction measured by TCR beta sequencing was compared against progression-free survival as the clinical outcome. The sequencing-derived T-cell fraction was compared with histopathological grading of tumor-infiltrating lymphocytes. What the authors observed across the whole study: The authors presented an effective T-cell-mediated antitumor response in primary melanoma only as a suggestion and not as a demonstrated mechanism. Reportedly, adding T-cell fraction to tumor thickness improved progression-free survival prediction more than adding any other histopathological variable did. A T-cell fraction above 20% appeared protective regardless of ulceration status, mitotic rate or nodal disease. The tumor T-cell fraction reportedly predicted progression-free survival independently of thickness, ulceration, mitotic rate and age.

Spanning cysteine to phenylalanine, the CDR3 consists of 16 amino acids. The entry retains the CDR3 DNA only, 48 bases that are in frame from base 1. CDR1 LNHDA and CDR2 SQIVND were looked up in the germline V gene (reference sequence). Trimming takes 7 bases from V and 0 bases from J, and the germline ends sit 13 bases apart. For this clone: Its antigen remains unidentified. No much larger clonotype is one base removed from it; base qualities were not supplied.

Patients had primary melanoma that had been surgically resected and was considered potentially curable but at risk of metastatic recurrence. Receptor libraries were prepared by the immunoSEQ multiplex PCR assay. Primary melanoma tumor tissue underwent high-throughput sequencing of the T-cell receptor beta chain. The source study handled its data this way. Repertoire analyses included TCRB CDR3 sharing between samples and the distribution of insertions and deletions. A gradient-boosted model ranked how well the T-cell fraction predicted outcome compared with histopathological variables. TCRdb re-hosts the immuneACCESS table, in-frame sequences only. Its copies lack some clones; in the studies checked, an unresolved V gene accounts for under half of them, and the cause for the rest is not known. Clonal size and the V and J genes are those of that table, whereas D and trimming came from the DNA. In all, the sample holds around 740 clones, and roughly four fifths of those were seen once. The ten biggest clones cover approximately 15% of the sample.

The sequence came from a human donor with melanoma. Sequencing was done on a sample of melanoma tumor tissue. The V gene is TRBV19 and the J gene is TRBJ2-6; perhaps TRBD2 is the D gene, with 5 bases matching. The nucleotides are TGTGCCAGTAATCGCAGAGCGGACTCTGGGGCCAACGTCCTGACTTTC. This codes for CASNRRADSGANVLTF.